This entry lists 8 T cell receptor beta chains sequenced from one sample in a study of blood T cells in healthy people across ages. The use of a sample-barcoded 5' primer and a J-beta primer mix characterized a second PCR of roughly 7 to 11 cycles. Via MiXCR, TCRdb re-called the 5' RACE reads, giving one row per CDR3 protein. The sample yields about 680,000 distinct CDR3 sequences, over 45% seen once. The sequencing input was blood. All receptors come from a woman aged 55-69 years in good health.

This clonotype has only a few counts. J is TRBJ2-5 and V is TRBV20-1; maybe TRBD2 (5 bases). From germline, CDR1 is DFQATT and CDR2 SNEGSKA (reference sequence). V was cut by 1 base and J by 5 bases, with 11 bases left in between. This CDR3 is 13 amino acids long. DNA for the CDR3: TGCAGTGCTAGAGGGGGAGCGCTGGAGACCCAGTACTTC. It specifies CSARGGALETQYF.

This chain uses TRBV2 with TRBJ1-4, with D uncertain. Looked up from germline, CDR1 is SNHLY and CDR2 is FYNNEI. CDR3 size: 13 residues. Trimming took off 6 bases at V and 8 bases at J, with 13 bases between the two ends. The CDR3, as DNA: TGTGCCAGCAGGAACATAGTTGGGGAAAAACTGTTTTTT. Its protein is CASRNIVGEKLFF.

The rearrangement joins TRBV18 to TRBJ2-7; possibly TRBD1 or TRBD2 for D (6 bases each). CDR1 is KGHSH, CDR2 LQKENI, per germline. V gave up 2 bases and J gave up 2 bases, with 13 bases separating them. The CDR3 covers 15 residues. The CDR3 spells CASSPREGGTYEQYF. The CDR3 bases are TGTGCCAGCTCACCAAGGGAAGGGGGGACCTACGAGCAGTACTTC.

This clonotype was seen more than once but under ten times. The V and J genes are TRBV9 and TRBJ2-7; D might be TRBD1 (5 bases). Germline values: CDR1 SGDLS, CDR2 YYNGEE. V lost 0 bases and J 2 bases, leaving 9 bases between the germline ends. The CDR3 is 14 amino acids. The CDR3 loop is CASSVDQGPYEQYF. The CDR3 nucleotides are TGTGCCAGCAGCGTAGACCAGGGCCCCTACGAGCAGTACTTC.

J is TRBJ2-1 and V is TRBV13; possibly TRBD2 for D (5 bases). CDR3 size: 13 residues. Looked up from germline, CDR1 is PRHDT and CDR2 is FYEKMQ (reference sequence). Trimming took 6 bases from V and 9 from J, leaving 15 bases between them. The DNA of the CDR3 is TGTGCCAGCAGAGTGCGTTTCGAGGGTGAGCAGTTCTTC. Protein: CASRVRFEGEQFF.

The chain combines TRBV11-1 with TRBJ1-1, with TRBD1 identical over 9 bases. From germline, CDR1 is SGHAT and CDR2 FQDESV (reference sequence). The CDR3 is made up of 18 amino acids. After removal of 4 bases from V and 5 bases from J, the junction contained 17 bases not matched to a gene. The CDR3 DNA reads TGTGCCAGCAGCTCCCTGGCCTTTGACGGGACAGGGAGGACTGAAGCTTTCTTT. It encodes CASSSLAFDGTGRTEAFF.

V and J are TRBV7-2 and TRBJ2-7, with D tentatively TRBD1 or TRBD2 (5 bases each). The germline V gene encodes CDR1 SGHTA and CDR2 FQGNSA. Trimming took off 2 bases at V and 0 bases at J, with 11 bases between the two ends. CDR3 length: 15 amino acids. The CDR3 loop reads CASSLKVGVSYEQYF. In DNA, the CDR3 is TGTGCCAGCAGCTTAAAGGTGGGGGTCTCCTACGAGCAGTACTTC.

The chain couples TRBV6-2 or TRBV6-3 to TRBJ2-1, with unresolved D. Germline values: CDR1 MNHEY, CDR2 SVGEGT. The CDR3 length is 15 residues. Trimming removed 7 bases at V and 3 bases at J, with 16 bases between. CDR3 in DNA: TGTGCCAGCAACCCAGCCATGTGGTACTACAATGAGCAGTTCTTC. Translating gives CASNPAMWYYNEQFF.